Here is one TCR beta chain with its context. Many counts were recorded for this clonotype. The clone's antigen remains unknown. Per-nucleotide qualities are absent, and no much larger clonotype sits a single base away. The data stem from a study of early T cells in non-severe SARS-CoV-2 infection (dated by TCRdb to the early 2020s). Describing the broader study: Bulk RNA from unsorted whole blood was used for TCR sequencing, so alpha and beta chains could not be paired. Overall study outcomes, separate from this receptor: VDJdb matching was skewed toward anti-spike CD8 responses and likely underestimated virus-specific expansions by missing private and CD4 specificities.

The CDR3 covers 16 residues, taking in both the cysteine and the phenylalanine. Just CDR3 DNA is preserved here, 48 bases in frame from base 1. Based on the germline V gene, the CDR1 and CDR2 sequences are SGDLS and YYNGEE. A distance of 18 bases separates the germline ends of V and J, which lose 4 bases and 1 base respectively. A case-control design nested within a healthcare worker cohort in London, UK, was used, with weekly nasopharyngeal swab PCR tests and blood sampling performed. Healthcare workers were recruited between 23 and 31 March 2020, during the week of the UK lockdown, and were followed weekly for up to roughly 15 weeks. To prepare the library, 5' RACE was applied. The sequencer listed for this sample is NextSeq 500. The TCR library protocol attached unique molecular identifiers to individual cDNA molecules to correct for sequencing error and PCR bias. Both TCR alpha and beta chains were sequenced, and tight co-correlation was observed between alpha and beta sequence abundances in each sample. In the authors' own workflow: Decombinator V4 was used to annotate TCR sequences for V gene, J gene and CDR3. Expanded TCRs were defined as changing significantly between any two time points under a Poisson model with p below 0.0001. Abundances of TCRs were expressed as counts per million after normalisation to the total number of TCRs sequenced in each sample. TRAV1-2 paired with TRAJ12, TRAJ20 or TRAJ33 defined MAIT TCRs, while TRAV10 paired with TRAJ18 defined iNKT TCRs. VDJdb, accessed 1 November 2021, was searched for CMV, EBV and SARS-CoV-2 annotated TCRs, excluding TCRs annotated for multiple antigens. The public reads were run again by TCRdb, first through fastp at Q25 and then through MiXCR, and only productive beta chains were kept. CDR3 protein duplicates are merged, each entry listing the most common genes and DNA. TCRdb, not the original authors, processed these V and J calls. The sample has about 61,000 distinct CDR3 sequences on record, 10% to 11% of them singletons. The top ten clonotypes cover about 1.7% of the sample.

The rearrangement combines TRBV9 with TRBJ2-7; a weak D assignment points to TRBD2 (6 bases agree). This receptor was obtained from an adult who was a healthcare worker with PCR-confirmed SARS-CoV-2 infection or an uninfected control (not recorded which). The material sequenced was whole blood. The CDR3 region has the sequence CASSPRGTAGSYEQYF. The nucleotide sequence is given as TGTGCCAGCAGCCCCAGAGGGACTGCAGGGTCCTACGAGCAGTACTTC. The CDR3, completed at both ends by the reference TRBV9 and TRBJ2-7 genes, gives the full variable domain DSGVTQTPKHLITATGQRVTLRCSPRSGDLSVYWYQQSLDQGLQFLIQYYNGEERAKGNILERFSAQQFPDLHSELNLSSLELGDSALYFCASSPRGTAGSYEQYFGPGTRLTVT.